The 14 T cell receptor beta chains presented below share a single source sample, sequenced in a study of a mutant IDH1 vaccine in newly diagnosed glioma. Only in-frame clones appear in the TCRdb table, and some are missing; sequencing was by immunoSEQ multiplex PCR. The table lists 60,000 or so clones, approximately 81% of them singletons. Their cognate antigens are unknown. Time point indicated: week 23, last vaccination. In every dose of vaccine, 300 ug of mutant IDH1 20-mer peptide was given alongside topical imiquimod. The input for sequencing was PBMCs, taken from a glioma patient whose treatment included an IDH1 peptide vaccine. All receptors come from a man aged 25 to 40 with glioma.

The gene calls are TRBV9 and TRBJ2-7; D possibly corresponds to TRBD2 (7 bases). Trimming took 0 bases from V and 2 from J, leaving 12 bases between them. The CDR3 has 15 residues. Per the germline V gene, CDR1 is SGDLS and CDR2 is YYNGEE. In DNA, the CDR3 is TGTGCCAGCAGCGTAGGTGGGGGGGCGACCTACGAGCAGTACTTC. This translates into CASSVGGGATYEQYF.

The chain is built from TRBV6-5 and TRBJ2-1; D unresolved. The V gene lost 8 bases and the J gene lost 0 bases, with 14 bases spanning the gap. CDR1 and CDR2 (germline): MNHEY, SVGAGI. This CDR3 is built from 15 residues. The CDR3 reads CASAPGLYSYNEQFF. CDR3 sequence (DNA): TGTGCCAGCGCCCCCGGCTTGTACTCCTACAATGAGCAGTTCTTC.

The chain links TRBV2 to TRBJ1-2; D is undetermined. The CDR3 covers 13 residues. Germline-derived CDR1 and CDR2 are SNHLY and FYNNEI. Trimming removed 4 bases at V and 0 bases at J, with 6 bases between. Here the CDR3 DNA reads TGTGCCAGCAGTGTGGAAACTAACTATGGCTACACCTTC. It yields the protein CASSVETNYGYTF.

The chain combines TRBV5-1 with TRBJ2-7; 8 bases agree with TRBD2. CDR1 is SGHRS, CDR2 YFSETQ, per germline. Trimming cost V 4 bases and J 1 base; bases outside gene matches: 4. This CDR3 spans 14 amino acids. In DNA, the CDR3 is TGCGCCAGCAGCGCGGGACTAGTTTCCTACGAGCAGTACTTC. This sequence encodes CASSAGLVSYEQYF. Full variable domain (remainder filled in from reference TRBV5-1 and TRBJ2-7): KAGVTQTPRYLIKTRGQQVTLSCSPISGHRSVSWYQQTPGQGLQFLFEYFSETQRNKGNFPGRFSGRQFSNSRSEMNVSTLELGDSALYLCASSAGLVSYEQYFGPGTRLTVT.

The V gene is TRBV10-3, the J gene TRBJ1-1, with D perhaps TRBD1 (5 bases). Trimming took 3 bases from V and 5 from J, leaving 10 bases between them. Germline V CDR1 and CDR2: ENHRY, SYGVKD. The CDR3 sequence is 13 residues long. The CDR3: CAISDTGGTEAFF. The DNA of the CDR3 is TGTGCCATCAGTGATACAGGAGGGACTGAAGCTTTCTTT.

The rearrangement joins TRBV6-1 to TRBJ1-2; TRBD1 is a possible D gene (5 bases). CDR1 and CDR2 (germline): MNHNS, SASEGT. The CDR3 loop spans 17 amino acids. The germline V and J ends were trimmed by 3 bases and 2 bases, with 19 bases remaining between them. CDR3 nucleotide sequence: TGTGCCAGCAGTGACTGGGACGGTGCTATCTTGAACTATGGCTACACCTTC. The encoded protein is CASSDWDGAILNYGYTF.

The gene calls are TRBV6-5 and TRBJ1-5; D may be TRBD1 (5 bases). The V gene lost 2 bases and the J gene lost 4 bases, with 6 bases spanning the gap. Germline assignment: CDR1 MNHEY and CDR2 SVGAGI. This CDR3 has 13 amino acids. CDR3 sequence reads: CASSYGGNQPQHF. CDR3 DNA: TGTGCCAGCAGTTACGGGGGTAATCAGCCCCAGCATTTT.

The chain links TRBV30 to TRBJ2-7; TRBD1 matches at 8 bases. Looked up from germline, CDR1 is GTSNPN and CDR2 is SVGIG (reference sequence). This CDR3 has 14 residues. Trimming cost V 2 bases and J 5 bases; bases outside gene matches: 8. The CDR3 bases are TGTGCCTGGAGTCCATCGCCAGGGGGCAACGAGCAGTACTTC. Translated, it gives CAWSPSPGGNEQYF.

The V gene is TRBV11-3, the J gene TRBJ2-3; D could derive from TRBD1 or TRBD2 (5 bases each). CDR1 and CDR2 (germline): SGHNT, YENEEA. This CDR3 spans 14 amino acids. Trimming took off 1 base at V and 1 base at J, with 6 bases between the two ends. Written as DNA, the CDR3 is TGTGCCAGCAGCTTAGGAGGGGGCACAGATACGCAGTATTTT. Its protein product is CASSLGGGTDTQYF.

The CDR3 region is CASSFGGGAQSEQYF. In nucleotides, the CDR3 is TGTGCCAGCAGCTTCGGCGGGGGGGCCCAAAGCGAGCAGTATTTT. The chain is built from TRBV7-9 and TRBJ2-3; 9 nucleotides line up with TRBD2. V trimming: 3 bases; J trimming: 11 bases; junction bases outside the gene matches: 12. Germline V gene sequence: CDR1 SEHNR, CDR2 FQNEAQ (reference sequence). CDR3 length equals 15 residues.

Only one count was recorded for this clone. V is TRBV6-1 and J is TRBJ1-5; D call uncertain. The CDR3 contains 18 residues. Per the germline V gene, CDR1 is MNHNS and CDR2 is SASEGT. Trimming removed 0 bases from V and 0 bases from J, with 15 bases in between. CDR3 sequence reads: CASSEARQVVFSNQPQHF. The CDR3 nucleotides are TGTGCCAGCAGTGAAGCTCGGCAGGTGGTTTTTAGCAATCAGCCCCAGCATTTT.

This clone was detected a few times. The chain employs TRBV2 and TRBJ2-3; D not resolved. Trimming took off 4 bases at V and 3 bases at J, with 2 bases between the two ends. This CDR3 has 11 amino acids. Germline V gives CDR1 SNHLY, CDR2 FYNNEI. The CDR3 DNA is TGTGCCAGCAGTGTGACAGATACGCAGTATTTT. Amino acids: CASSVTDTQYF. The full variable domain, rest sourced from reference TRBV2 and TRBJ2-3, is EPEVTQTPSHQVTQMGQEVILRCVPISNHLYFYWYRQILGQKVEFLVSFYNNEISEKSEIFDDQFSVERPDGSNFTLKIRSTKLEDSAMYFCASSVTDTQYFGPGTRLTVL.

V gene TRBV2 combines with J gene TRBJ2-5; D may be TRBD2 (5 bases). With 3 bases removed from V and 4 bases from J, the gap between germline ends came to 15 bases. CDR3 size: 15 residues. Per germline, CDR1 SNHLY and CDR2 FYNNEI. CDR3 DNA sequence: TGTGCCAGCAGTGAGCGGGCGGCATTACTAGAGACCCAGTACTTC. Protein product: CASSERAALLETQYF.

CDR3 residues: CASRGAGTGGDEQYF. CDR3 bases: TGTGCCAGCAGGGGGGCCGGGACAGGGGGCGACGAGCAGTACTTC. The V call is TRBV28, the J call TRBJ2-7; 12 bases match TRBD1. CDR1 is MDHEN, CDR2 SYDVKM, per germline. V lost 6 bases and J lost 5; bases outside the gene matches: 8. This CDR3 spans 15 amino acids.